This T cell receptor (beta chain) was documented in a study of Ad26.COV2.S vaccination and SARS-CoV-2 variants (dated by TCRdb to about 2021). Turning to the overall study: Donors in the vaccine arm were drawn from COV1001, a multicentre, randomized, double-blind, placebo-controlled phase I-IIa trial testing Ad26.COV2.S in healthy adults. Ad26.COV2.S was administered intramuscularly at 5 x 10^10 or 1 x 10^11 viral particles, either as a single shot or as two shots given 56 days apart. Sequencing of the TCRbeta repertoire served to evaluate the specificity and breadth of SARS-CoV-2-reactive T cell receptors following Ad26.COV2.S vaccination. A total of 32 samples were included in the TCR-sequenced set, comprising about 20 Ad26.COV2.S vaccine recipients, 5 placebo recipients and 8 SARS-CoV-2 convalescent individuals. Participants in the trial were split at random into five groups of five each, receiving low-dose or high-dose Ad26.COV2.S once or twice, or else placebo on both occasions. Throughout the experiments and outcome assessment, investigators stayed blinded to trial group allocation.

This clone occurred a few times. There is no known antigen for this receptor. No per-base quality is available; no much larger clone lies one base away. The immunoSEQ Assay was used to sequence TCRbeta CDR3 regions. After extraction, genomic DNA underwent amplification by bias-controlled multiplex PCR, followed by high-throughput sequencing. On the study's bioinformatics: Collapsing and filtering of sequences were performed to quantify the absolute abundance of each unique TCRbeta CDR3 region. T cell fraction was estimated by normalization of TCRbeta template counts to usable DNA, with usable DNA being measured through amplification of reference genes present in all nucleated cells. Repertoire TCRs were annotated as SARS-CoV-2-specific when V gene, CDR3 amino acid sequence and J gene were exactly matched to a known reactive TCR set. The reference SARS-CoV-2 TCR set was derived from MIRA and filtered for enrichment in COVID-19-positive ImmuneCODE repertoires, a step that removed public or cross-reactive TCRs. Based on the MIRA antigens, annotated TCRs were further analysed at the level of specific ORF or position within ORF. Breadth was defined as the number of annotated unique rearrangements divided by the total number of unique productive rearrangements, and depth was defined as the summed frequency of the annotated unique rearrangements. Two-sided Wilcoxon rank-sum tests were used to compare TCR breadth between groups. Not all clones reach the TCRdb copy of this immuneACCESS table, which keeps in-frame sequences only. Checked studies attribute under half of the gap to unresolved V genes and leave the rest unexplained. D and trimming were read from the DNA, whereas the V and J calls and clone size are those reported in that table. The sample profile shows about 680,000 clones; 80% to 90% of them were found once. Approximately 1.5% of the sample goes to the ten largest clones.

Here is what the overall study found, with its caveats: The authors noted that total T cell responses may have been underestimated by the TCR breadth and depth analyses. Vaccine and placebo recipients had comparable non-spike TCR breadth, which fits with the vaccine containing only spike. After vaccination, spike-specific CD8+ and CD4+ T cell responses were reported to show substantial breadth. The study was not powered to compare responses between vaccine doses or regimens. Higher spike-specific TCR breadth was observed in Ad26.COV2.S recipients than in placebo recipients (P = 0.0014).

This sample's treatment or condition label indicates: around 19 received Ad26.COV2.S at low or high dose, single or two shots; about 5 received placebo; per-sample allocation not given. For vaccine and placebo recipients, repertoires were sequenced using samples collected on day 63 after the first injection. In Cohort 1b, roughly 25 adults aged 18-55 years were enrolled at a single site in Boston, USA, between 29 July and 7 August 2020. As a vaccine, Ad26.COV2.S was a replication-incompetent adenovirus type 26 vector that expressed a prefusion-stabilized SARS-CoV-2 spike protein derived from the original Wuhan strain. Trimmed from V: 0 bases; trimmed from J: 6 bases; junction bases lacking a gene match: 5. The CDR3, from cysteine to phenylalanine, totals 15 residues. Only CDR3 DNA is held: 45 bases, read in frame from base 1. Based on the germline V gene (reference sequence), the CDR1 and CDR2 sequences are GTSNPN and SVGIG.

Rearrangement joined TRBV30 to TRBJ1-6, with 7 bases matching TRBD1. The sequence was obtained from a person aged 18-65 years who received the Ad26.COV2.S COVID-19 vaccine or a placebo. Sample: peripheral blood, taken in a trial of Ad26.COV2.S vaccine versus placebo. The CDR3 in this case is CAWSVRQGGNSPLHF. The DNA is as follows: TGTGCCTGGAGTGTGAGACAGGGCGGTAATTCACCCCTCCACTTT.